This T cell receptor beta chain was documented in a study of blood T cell repertoires in COVID-19. Original handling: Estimates of nucleated cell counts were drawn from the amplification of reference gene primers. Repertoires were generated with immunoSEQ multiplex PCR, while TCRdb's copy carries only in-frame clones and drops some. V and J calls and clone size are those listed in that table; D and trimming were worked out from the DNA. The sample gives around 58,000 clones, 91% of which show up once; approximately 7% is in the top ten. This clone showed up just once. Germline values: CDR1 LGHNA, CDR2 YSLEER. With 0 bases removed from V and 5 bases from J, the gap between germline ends came to 13 bases. CDR3 length: 15 amino acids.

The gene calls are TRBV4-3 and TRBJ1-1, with D possibly being TRBD1 (6 bases). The sequencing sample was made of peripheral blood. The origin of this receptor is a woman aged 60-75 years with active or convalescent COVID-19. In nucleotides, the CDR3 is TGCGCCAGCAGCCAAGAAGTCCAGGGGCCGACTGAAGCTTTCTTT. It specifies CASSQEVQGPTEAFF.